This T cell receptor beta chain is from a study of cytomegalovirus exposure and HLA in healthy donors. Overall study findings and caveats: Researchers left out some V segments, among them TRBV6-2 and TRBV6-3, as indistinguishable. The dataset shows that most TCR sequences were rare, while some public TCRs occurred in many donors.

Germline lookup yields CDR1 MDHEN and CDR2 SYDVKM. V lost 2 bases to trimming and J lost 8 bases; unmatched junction nucleotides: 5. CDR3 length: 15 amino acids. With regard to this clone: The antigen remains unidentified.

Amplification used 60 Vbeta primers and 13 Jbeta primers. The method was immunoSEQ multiplex PCR; TCRdb's version includes in-frame clones alone and lacks a portion of them. The sample lists 150,000 or so clones, 82% occurring once. The sequencing input was PBMCs. The chain carries TRBV28 and TRBJ2-1, with TRBD2 matching over 11 bases. The receptor was derived from a man aged 25-40 years in good health and CMV-seropositive. Written as DNA, the CDR3 is TGTGCCAGCAGTTTAGTTCTAGCGGGGGGTTATGAGCAGTTCTTC. This encodes CASSLVLAGGYEQFF.